This TCR beta chain was documented in a study of blood T cell repertoires in COVID-19. On the study more broadly: The origin of the acute and convalescent COVID-19 samples was the United States, Italy and Spain. PBMCs, B-cell-depleted T cells, or T cells provided the cDNA or gDNA that made up the material.

Authors' methods: Reference gene primers were amplified, and this amplification served to estimate nucleated cell counts. Produced via immunoSEQ multiplex PCR; TCRdb's table is partial and in-frame only. Clone size and the V and J calls come from that table; the DNA yielded D and trimming. The sample gives some 40,000 clones, 65% to 90% of which show up once; around 5.2% is in the top ten. CDR3 length: 17 amino acids. CDR1 and CDR2 from the germline V gene are MNHEY and SMNVEV (reference sequence). Trimming cost V 5 bases and J 2 bases; bases outside gene matches: 10. The V call is TRBV27, the J call TRBJ2-3, with 10 bases matching TRBD1. The sample taken for sequencing was peripheral blood. This TCR was recovered from a man aged 35-49 years with active COVID-19. In nucleotides, the CDR3 is TGTGCCAGCAGTACAGACAGGGGGCAACCGTACACAGATACGCAGTATTTT. It specifies CASSTDRGQPYTDTQYF.